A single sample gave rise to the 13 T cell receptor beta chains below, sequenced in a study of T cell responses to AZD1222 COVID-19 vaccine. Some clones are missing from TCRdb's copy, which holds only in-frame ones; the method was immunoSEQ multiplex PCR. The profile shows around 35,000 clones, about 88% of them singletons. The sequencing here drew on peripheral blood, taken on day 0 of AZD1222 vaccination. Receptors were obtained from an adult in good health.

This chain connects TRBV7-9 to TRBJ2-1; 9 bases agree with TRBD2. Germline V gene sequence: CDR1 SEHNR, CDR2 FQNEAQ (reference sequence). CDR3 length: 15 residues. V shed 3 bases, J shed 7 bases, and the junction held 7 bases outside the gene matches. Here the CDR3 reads CASSFRAGGPNEQFF. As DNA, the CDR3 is TGTGCCAGCAGCTTCCGGGCGGGAGGGCCGAATGAGCAGTTCTTC.

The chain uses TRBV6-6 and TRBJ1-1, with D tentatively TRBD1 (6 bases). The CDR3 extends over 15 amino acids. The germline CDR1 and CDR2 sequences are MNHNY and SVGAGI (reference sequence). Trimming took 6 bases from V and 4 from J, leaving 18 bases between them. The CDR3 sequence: CASRTPTGSGTEAFF. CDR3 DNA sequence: TGTGCCAGCAGAACCCCAACAGGGTCGGGCACTGAAGCTTTCTTT.

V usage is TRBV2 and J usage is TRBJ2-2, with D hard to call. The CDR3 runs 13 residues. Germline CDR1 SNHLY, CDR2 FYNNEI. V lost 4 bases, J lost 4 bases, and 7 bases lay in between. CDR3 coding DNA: TGTGCCAGCAGTGGGAGTTTCACCGGGGAGCTGTTTTTT. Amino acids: CASSGSFTGELFF.

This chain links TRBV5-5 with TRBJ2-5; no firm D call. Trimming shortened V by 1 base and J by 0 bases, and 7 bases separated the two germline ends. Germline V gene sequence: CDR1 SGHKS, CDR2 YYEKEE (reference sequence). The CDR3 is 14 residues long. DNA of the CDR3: TGTGCCAGCAGCTTGACCCTGTACCAAGAGACCCAGTACTTC. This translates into CASSLTLYQETQYF.

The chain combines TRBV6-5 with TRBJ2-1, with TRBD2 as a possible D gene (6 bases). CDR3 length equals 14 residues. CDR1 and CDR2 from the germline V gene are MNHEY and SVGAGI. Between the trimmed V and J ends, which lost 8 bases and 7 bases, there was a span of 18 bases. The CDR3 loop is CASHSPSARNEQFF. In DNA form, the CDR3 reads TGTGCCAGCCATTCCCCTAGCGCCCGTAATGAGCAGTTCTTC.

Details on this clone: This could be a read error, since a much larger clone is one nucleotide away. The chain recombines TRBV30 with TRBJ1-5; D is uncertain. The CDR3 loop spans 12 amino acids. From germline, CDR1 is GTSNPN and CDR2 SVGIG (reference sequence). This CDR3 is CTWRHSNQPQHF. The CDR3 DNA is TGTACCTGGAGACACTCCAATCAGCCCCAGCATTTT.

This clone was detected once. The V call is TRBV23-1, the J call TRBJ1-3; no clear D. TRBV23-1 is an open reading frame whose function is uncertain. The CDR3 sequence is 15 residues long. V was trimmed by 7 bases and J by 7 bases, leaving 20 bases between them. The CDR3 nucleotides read TGCGCCAGCACCCCGGGAGGGCCTCGTTGGAACACCATATATTTT. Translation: CASTPGGPRWNTIYF.

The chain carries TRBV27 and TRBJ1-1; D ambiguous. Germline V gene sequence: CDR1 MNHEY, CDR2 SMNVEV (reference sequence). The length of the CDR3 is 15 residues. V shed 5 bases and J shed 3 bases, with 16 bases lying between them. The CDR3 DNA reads TGTGCCAGCAGTCTCCACCCGGGCGTGGACACTGAAGCTTTCTTT. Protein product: CASSLHPGVDTEAFF.

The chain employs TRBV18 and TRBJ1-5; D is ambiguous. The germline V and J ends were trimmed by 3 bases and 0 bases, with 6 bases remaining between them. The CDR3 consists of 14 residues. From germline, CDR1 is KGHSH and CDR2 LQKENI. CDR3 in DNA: TGTGCCAGCTCACCCGGGTATAGCAATCAGCCCCAGCATTTT. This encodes CASSPGYSNQPQHF.

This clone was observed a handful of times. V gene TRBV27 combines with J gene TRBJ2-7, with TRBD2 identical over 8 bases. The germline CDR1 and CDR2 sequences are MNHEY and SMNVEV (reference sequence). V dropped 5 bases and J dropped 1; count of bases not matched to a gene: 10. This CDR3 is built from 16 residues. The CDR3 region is CASSPRLALVSYEQYF. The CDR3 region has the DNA TGTGCCAGCAGTCCCCGACTAGCGCTCGTATCCTACGAGCAGTACTTC.

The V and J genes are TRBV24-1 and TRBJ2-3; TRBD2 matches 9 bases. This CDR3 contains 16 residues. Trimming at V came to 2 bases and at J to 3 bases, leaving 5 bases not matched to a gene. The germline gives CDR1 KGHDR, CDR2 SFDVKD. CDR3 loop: CATSDSIAGATDTQYF. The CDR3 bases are TGTGCCACCAGTGATTCGATAGCGGGAGCAACAGATACGCAGTATTTT.

In DNA, the CDR3 is TGTGCCAGCAGCCAGGGGCGGCTCACGGTGTTGGATACGCAGTATTTT. It codes for CASSQGRLTVLDTQYF. The chain employs TRBV14 and TRBJ2-3; TRBD1 is a possible D gene (5 bases). V shed 3 bases and J shed 6 bases, with 19 bases lying between them. The CDR3 length is 16 residues. The germline gives CDR1 SGHDN, CDR2 FVKESK.

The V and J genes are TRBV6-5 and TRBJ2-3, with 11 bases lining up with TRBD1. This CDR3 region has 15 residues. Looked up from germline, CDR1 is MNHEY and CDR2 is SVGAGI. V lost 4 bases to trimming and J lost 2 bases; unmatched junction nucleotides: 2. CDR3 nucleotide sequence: TGTGCCAGCAGTTTTGGACAGGGGGCCACAGATACGCAGTATTTT. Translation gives CASSFGQGATDTQYF.